One sample yielded the 17 T cell receptor beta chains listed below, sequenced in a study of T cell responses to AZD1222 COVID-19 vaccine. Assay used: immunoSEQ multiplex PCR; TCRdb lists only in-frame clones, some missing. In the table there are about 100,000 clones, under 95% of which are singletons. The material sequenced was peripheral blood, taken 28 days after the second AZD1222 dose. The receptors come from an adult who received the AZD1222 COVID-19 vaccine.

V gene TRBV30 combines with J gene TRBJ1-2; D is undetermined. V was trimmed by 5 bases and J by 6 bases, leaving 22 bases between them. The length of the CDR3 is 15 residues. CDR1 and CDR2 (germline): GTSNPN, SVGIG (reference sequence). The CDR3 loop is CAWRSRSRPGNGYTF. The CDR3 DNA reads as TGTGCCTGGCGCTCTAGATCCCGACCCGGGAATGGCTACACCTTC.

The chain combines TRBV5-1 with TRBJ1-1, with TRBD1 as a possible D gene (6 bases). V dropped 5 bases and J dropped 1 base, with 12 bases sitting between them. This CDR3 has 14 amino acids. Per the germline V gene, CDR1 is SGHRS and CDR2 is YFSETQ. Here the CDR3 DNA reads TGCGCCAGCAGAGGAGGGGGGAAGAACACTGAAGCTTTCTTT. Its translation is CASRGGGKNTEAFF.

This chain links TRBV24-1 with TRBJ2-1; D assignment may be TRBD1 or TRBD2 (5 bases each). The germline gives CDR1 KGHDR, CDR2 SFDVKD. The ends were cut back, 3 bases at V and 1 base at J, with 6 bases in the middle. The CDR3 is made up of 14 amino acids. The CDR3 sequence: CATSDGGSYNEQFF. The CDR3 DNA follows: TGTGCCACCAGTGATGGGGGTTCCTACAATGAGCAGTTCTTC.

The chain employs TRBV5-6 and TRBJ2-7; D is unresolved. The CDR3 runs 12 residues. Germline loops: CDR1 SGHDT, CDR2 YYEEEE. Trimming took off 4 bases at V and 6 bases at J, with 11 bases between the two ends. CDR3 region: CASSPGSGEQYF. Written as DNA, the CDR3 is TGTGCCAGCAGCCCAGGATCTGGCGAGCAGTACTTC.

The chain has TRBV24-1 and TRBJ2-1; 8 bases match TRBD2. CDR1 and CDR2 from the germline V gene are KGHDR and SFDVKD. V was clipped by 4 bases and J by 9 bases; unmatched bases: 10. There are 15 residues in the CDR3. CDR3 DNA: TGTGCCACCAGTGACAGGACTAGCCTGACAGGTGAGCAGTTCTTC. It specifies CATSDRTSLTGEQFF.

V usage is TRBV7-9 and J usage is TRBJ1-1; TRBD1 agrees at 7 bases. There are 14 residues in the CDR3. CDR1 and CDR2 (germline): SEHNR, FQNEAQ (reference sequence). Unmatched junction bases numbered 3, after V lost 5 bases and J lost 0 bases. The CDR3 sequence is CASSLGQLNTEAFF. As DNA, the CDR3 is TGTGCCAGCAGCCTGGGACAGCTGAACACTGAAGCTTTCTTT.

For the CDR3, the DNA is TGTGCCTGGGCCCTCGGGACAGCTGAAAAACTGTTTTTT. Amino acids: CAWALGTAEKLFF. This chain links TRBV30 with TRBJ1-4; TRBD1 aligns across 7 bases. Trimming at V came to 5 bases and at J to 7 bases, leaving 7 bases not matched to a gene. Germline-derived CDR1 and CDR2 are GTSNPN and SVGIG (reference sequence). There are 13 residues in the CDR3.

The V gene is TRBV6-5, the J gene TRBJ2-7; the match to TRBD2 covers 14 bases. J gave up 5 bases and V 7 bases, and 7 bases lay outside the gene matches. The CDR3 spans 15 residues. Germline V lookup: CDR1 MNHEY, CDR2 SVGAGI. The CDR3 DNA follows: TGTGCCAGCACCCTGACTAGCGGGAGGGACCACGAGCAGTACTTC. Translation gives CASTLTSGRDHEQYF.

This clone came up once. This rearrangement joins TRBV5-6 to TRBJ1-2; TRBD1 might be the D (5 bases). CDR3 length: 15 residues. Germline V gene sequence: CDR1 SGHDT, CDR2 YYEEEE. V lost 0 bases and J 4 bases, leaving 13 bases between the germline ends. CDR3 bases: TGTGCCAGCAGCTTGGAGCAGGGAGTTAGCTATGGCTACACCTTC. This sequence encodes CASSLEQGVSYGYTF. Complete variable domain (other parts from reference TRBV5-6 and TRBJ1-2): DAGVTQSPTHLIKTRGQQVTLRCSPKSGHDTVSWYQQALGQGPQFIFQYYEEEERQRGNFPDRFSGHQFPNYSSELNVNALLLGDSALYLCASSLEQGVSYGYTFGSGTRLTVV.

The V gene is TRBV5-4, the J gene TRBJ2-2; D is unclear. In germline, CDR1 is SGHNT, CDR2 YYREEE (reference sequence). The germline V and J ends were trimmed by 5 bases and 0 bases, with 11 bases remaining between them. The CDR3 is made up of 15 amino acids. The CDR3 loop reads CASSNSPTNTGELFF. The DNA of the CDR3 is TGTGCCAGCAGTAACTCTCCCACGAACACCGGGGAGCTGTTTTTT. Complete variable domain (other parts from reference TRBV5-4 and TRBJ2-2): ETGVTQSPTHLIKTRGQQVTLRCSSQSGHNTVSWYQQALGQGPQFIFQYYREEENGRGNFPPRFSGLQFPNYSSELNVNALELDDSALYLCASSNSPTNTGELFFGEGSRLTVL.

V gene TRBV6-5 combines with J gene TRBJ1-3; the D gene is possibly TRBD1 (6 bases). With 4 bases removed from V and 4 bases from J, the gap between germline ends came to 14 bases. The CDR3 consists of 15 residues. Germline CDR1 reads MNHEY; CDR2 reads SVGAGI. The CDR3 coding sequence is TGTGCCAGCAGTTTGGACAGCTGGACGGGAAACACCATATATTTT. It codes for CASSLDSWTGNTIYF.

A note on this clone: The junction and the germline gene differ at one end; a read error may be behind it. V and J are TRBV7-7 and TRBJ1-1; unclear D gene. From germline, CDR1 is SSHAT and CDR2 FNYEAQ (reference sequence). This CDR3 region has 15 residues. The CDR3 sequence: CASSPWIGLGTEAFF. CDR3 DNA sequence: TGTGCTAGCAGCCCCTGGATTGGCCTGGGAACTGAAGCTTTCTTT.

V is TRBV5-1 and J is TRBJ2-7; 9 bases agree with TRBD1. The CDR3 has 16 residues. The germline V gene has CDR1 SGHRS and CDR2 YFSETQ. The V and J ends lost 4 bases and 3 bases, in that order; junction bases with no gene match: 11. The CDR3 loop is CASSGLGTGIYYEQYF. The CDR3 DNA follows: TGCGCCAGCAGCGGACTGGGGACAGGGATCTACTACGAGCAGTACTTC.

V gene TRBV24-1 combines with J gene TRBJ2-1; D perhaps matches TRBD2 (5 bases). Trimming shortened V by 2 bases and J by 8 bases, and 27 bases separated the two germline ends. This CDR3 is 19 amino acids long. Germline V gene sequence: CDR1 KGHDR, CDR2 SFDVKD. CDR3 in DNA: TGTGCCACCAGTGATTCTCGGTCCCCCGGGTGGCGGGTTGGCGATGAGCAGTTCTTC. As protein: CATSDSRSPGWRVGDEQFF.

V is TRBV19 and J is TRBJ2-5; TRBD2 might be the D (6 bases). The CDR3 contains 14 residues. Germline CDR1 reads LNHDA; CDR2 reads SQIVND (reference sequence). Between the trimmed V and J ends, which lost 3 bases and 5 bases, there was a span of 13 bases. The DNA of the CDR3 is TGTGCCAGTAGTATCTCACGGGGGAGGGAGACCCAGTACTTC. Translating it yields CASSISRGRETQYF.

The J gene is TRBJ1-1, the V gene TRBV5-6; 8 nucleotides match TRBD1. V lost 2 bases and J lost 4; bases outside the gene matches: 10. Germline V gives CDR1 SGHDT, CDR2 YYEEEE. This CDR3 comprises 16 residues. For the CDR3, the DNA is TGTGCCAGCAGCTTCGGCCAGGGGGCCTTTGGCACTGAAGCTTTCTTT. It yields the protein CASSFGQGAFGTEAFF.

The chain employs TRBV5-4 and TRBJ1-2; unclear D gene. The CDR3 totals 13 residues. Germline loops: CDR1 SGHNT, CDR2 YYREEE (reference sequence). The V gene lost 4 bases and the J gene lost 2 bases, with 9 bases spanning the gap. This chain's CDR3 is CASSPRENYGYTF. The CDR3 bases are TGTGCCAGCAGCCCTAGGGAGAACTATGGCTACACCTTC.